This record covers a single TCR beta chain. Assay used: immunoSEQ multiplex PCR; TCRdb lists only in-frame clones, some missing. The sample lists 110,000 to 150,000 clones, 89% occurring once. The source of the sample is a study of cytomegalovirus exposure and HLA in healthy donors. The germline gives CDR1 MNHEY, CDR2 SMNVEV (reference sequence). J was trimmed by 7 bases and V by 2 bases; bases with no gene match: 4. The CDR3 runs 14 residues. The sequenced sample was PBMCs. The rearrangement uses TRBV27 and TRBJ2-5; TRBD2 matches 10 bases. The receptor comes from a woman under 30 in good health and CMV-seropositive. CDR3 sequence: CASSLRASGGTQYF. The CDR3 DNA reads TGTGCCAGCAGTTTAAGGGCTAGCGGGGGGACCCAGTACTTC.